The rows below give T cell receptor beta chains drawn from one sample of a study of control samples from healthy donors and cancer patients. Sequenced by immunoSEQ multiplex PCR; TCRdb stores in-frame clones only, minus some. The sample lists over 150,000 clones; approximately 92% were seen once. The sample was blood. The receptors here all came from a man aged 30 to 45 in good health. CDR3s include the opening cysteine and the closing phenylalanine or tryptophan.

J gene | V gene | CDR3 protein
TRBJ2-1 | TRBV3-1/TRBV3-2 | CASSLNRGNEQFF
TRBJ2-1 | TRBV5-1 | CASSGGTHLFDEQFF
TRBJ2-7 | TRBV6-5 | CATRPNSYEQYF
TRBJ2-3 | TRBV6-6 | CASSYGVETVTDTQYF
TRBJ1-1 | TRBV10-3 | CAISEGTGGLTEAFF
TRBJ2-3 | TRBV7-8 | CASSRRDGRTDTQYF
TRBJ2-7 | TRBV3-1/TRBV3-2 | CASSQDSRVGFEQYF
TRBJ2-7 | TRBV5-1 | CASSLTSGNYEQYF
TRBJ2-7 | TRBV2 | CASPMRPQTPYEQYF
TRBJ1-6 | TRBV5-4 | CASSLARRQGDSPLHF
TRBJ2-5 | TRBV5-1 | CASSLTRAQETQYF
TRBJ1-2 | TRBV12-3/TRBV12-4 | CASTPDRVGYTF
TRBJ1-5 | TRBV7-9 | CASSLFLQPQHF
TRBJ1-2 | TRBV7-6 | CASSSYTGELTNYGYTF
TRBJ1-5 | TRBV6-1 | CASSENQPQHF
TRBJ1-2 | TRBV28 | CASIPLGEFRGYTF
TRBJ2-1 | TRBV20-1 | CSASPAGGDEQFF
TRBJ2-1 | TRBV20-1 | CSASRPGGPRGGEQFF
TRBJ1-5 | TRBV6-1 | CASSDRVNQPQHF
TRBJ1-2 | TRBV5-1 | CASSLARTGGGGYTF
TRBJ2-3 | TRBV5-4 | CASSLGSGTSTDTQYF
TRBJ1-3 | TRBV6-5 | CASTYKNTIYF
TRBJ2-7 | TRBV2 | CASSVLRNEQYF
TRBJ2-7 | TRBV9 | CASSVGTGGAYEQYF
TRBJ2-1 | TRBV14 | CASSQEVGRLSYNEQFF
TRBJ2-7 | TRBV11-3 | CASSLGRGEQYF
TRBJ2-1 | TRBV12-3/TRBV12-4 | CASSSTRSNEQFF
TRBJ2-7 | TRBV5-6 | CASSLTGWYF
TRBJ1-2 | TRBV4-2 | CASSQAKWGSRDYGYTF
TRBJ2-3 | TRBV28 | CASSEQWWGPTADTQYF
TRBJ2-3 | TRBV9 | CASSGREATDTQYF
TRBJ2-7 | TRBV10-2 | CASTHSGTYEQYF
TRBJ2-7 | TRBV19 | CASSGDSYEQYF
TRBJ2-5 | TRBV7-2 | CASSAQGLETQYF
TRBJ2-7 | TRBV6-5 | CASGPPGTASYEQYF
TRBJ2-3 | TRBV27 | CASSLRGRRTDTQYF
TRBJ2-5 | TRBV6-6 | CASSLNRGQETQYF
TRBJ2-3 | TRBV19 | CASSIEAGQAPTDTQYF
TRBJ2-7 | TRBV3-1/TRBV3-2 | CASSPLDTSPTYEQYF
TRBJ1-1 | TRBV27 | CASSLSTNTEAFF